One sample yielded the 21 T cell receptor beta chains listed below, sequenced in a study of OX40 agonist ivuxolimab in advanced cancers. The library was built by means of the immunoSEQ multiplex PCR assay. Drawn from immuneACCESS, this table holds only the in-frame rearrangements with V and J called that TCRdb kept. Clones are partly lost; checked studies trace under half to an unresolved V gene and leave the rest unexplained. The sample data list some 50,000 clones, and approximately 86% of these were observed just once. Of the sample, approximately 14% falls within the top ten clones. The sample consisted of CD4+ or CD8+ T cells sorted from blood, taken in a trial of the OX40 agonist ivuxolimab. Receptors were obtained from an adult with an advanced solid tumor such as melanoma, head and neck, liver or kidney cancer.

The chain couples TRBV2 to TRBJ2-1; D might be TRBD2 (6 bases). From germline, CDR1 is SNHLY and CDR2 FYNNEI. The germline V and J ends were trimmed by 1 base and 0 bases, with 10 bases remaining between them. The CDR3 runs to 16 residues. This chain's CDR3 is CASSEVSGSSYNEQFF. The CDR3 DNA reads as TGTGCCAGCAGTGAAGTTAGCGGTAGCTCCTACAATGAGCAGTTCTTC.

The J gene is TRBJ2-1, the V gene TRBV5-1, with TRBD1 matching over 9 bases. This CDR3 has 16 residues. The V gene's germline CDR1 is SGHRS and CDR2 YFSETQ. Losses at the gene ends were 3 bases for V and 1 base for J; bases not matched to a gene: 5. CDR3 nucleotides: TGCGCCAGCAGCTCACAGGGGGCTCCTTCCTACAATGAGCAGTTCTTC. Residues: CASSSQGAPSYNEQFF.

The CDR3 region is CASSYRGVGIETQYF. CDR3 nucleotide sequence: TGTGCCAGCAGTTATAGGGGTGTAGGGATAGAGACCCAGTACTTC. The V call is TRBV6-5, the J call TRBJ2-5, with D possibly TRBD1 on 5 matching bases. V was cut by 3 bases and J by 4 bases, with 15 bases left in between. This CDR3 contains 15 residues. Germline V CDR1 and CDR2: MNHEY, SVGAGI.

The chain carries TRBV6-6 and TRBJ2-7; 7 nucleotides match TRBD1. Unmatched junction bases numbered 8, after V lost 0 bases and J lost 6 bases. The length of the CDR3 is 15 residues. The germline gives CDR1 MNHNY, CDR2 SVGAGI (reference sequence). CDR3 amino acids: CASSYSRQGVGEQYF. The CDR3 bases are TGTGCCAGCAGTTACTCCCGACAGGGAGTAGGCGAGCAGTACTTC.

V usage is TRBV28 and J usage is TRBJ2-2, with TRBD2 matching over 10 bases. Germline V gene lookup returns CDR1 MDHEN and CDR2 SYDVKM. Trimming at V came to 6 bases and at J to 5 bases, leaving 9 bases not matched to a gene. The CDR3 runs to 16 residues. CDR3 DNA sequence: TGTGCCAGCAGCTCTAGCGGGAGAAAAAGGACCGGGGAGCTGTTTTTT. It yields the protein CASSSSGRKRTGELFF.

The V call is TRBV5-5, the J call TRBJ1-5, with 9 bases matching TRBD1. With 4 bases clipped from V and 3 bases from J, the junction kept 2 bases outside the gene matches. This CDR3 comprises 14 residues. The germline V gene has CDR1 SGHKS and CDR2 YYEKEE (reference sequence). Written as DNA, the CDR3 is TGTGCCAGCAGCAGGACAGGGGTCAATCAGCCCCAGCATTTT. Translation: CASSRTGVNQPQHF.

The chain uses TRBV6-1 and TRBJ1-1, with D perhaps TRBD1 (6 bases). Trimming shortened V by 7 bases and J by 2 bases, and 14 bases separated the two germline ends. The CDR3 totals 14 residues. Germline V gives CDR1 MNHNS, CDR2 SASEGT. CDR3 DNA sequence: TGTGCCAGCAACCCACAGGGAGCAAACACTGAAGCTTTCTTT. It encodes CASNPQGANTEAFF.

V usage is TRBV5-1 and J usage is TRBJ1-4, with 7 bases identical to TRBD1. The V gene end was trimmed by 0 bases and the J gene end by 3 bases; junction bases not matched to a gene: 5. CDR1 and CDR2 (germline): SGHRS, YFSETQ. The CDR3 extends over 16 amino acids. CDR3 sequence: CASSLDGQDSNEKLFF. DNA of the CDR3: TGCGCCAGCAGCTTGGACGGACAGGACTCTAATGAAAAACTGTTTTTT.

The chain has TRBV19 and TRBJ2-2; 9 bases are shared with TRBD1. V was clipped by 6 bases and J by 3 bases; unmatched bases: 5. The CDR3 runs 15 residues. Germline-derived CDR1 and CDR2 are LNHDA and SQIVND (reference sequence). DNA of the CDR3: TGTGCCAGTAGAAGAGACAGGGGGGACACCGGGGAGCTGTTTTTT. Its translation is CASRRDRGDTGELFF.

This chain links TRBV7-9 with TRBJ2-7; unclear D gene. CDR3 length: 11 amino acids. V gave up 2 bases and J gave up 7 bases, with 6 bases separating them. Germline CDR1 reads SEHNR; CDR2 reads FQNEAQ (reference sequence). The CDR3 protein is CASSLIAEQYF. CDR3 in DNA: TGTGCCAGCAGCTTAATTGCGGAGCAGTACTTC.

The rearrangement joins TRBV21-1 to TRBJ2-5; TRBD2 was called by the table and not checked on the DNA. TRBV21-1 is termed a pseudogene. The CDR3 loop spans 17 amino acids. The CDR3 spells CASSKALATEYQETQYF. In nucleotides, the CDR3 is TGTGCCAGCAGCAAAGCGCTAGCGACAGAGTACCAAGAGACCCAGTACTTC.

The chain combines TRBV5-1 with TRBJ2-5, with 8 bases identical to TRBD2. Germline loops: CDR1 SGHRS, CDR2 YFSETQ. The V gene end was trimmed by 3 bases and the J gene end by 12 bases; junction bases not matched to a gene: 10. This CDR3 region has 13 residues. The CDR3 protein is CASSSAQTAGEYF. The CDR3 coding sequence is TGCGCCAGCAGCTCCGCCCAAACAGCGGGGGAGTACTTC.

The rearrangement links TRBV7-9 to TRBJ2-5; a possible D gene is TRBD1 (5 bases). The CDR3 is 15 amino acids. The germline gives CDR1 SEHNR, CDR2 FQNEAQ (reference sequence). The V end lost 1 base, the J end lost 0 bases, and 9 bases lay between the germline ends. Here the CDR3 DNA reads TGTGCCAGCAGCTTAGTCGGCAGGGACCAAGAGACCCAGTACTTC. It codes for CASSLVGRDQETQYF. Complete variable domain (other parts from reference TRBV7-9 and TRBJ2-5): DTGVSQNPRHKITKRGQNVTFRCDPISEHNRLYWYRQTLGQGPEFLTYFQNEAQLEKSRLLSDRFSAERPKGSFSTLEIQRTEQGDSAMYLCASSLVGRDQETQYFGPGTRLLVL.

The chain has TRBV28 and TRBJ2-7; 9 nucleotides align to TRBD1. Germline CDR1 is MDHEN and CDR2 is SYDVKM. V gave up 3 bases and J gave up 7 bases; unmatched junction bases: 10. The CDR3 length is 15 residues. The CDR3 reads CASSFTGTGLGEQYF. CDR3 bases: TGTGCCAGCAGTTTCACGGGGACAGGGCTAGGGGAGCAGTACTTC.

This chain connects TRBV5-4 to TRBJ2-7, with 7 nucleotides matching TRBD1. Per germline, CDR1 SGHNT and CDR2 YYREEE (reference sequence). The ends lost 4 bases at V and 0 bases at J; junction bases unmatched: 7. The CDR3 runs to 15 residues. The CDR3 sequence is CASSEGTVSSYEQYF. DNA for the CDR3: TGTGCCAGCAGCGAAGGGACAGTAAGCTCCTACGAGCAGTACTTC. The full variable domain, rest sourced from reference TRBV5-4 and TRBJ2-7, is ETGVTQSPTHLIKTRGQQVTLRCSSQSGHNTVSWYQQALGQGPQFIFQYYREEENGRGNFPPRFSGLQFPNYSSELNVNALELDDSALYLCASSEGTVSSYEQYFGPGTRLTVT.

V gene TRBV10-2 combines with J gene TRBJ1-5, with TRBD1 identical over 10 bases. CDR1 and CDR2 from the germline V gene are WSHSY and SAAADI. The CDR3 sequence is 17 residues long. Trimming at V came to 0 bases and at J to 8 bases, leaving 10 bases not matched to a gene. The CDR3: CASSESGTGAQIKPQHF. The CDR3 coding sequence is TGCGCCAGCAGTGAGTCGGGGACAGGGGCCCAAATAAAGCCCCAGCATTTT.

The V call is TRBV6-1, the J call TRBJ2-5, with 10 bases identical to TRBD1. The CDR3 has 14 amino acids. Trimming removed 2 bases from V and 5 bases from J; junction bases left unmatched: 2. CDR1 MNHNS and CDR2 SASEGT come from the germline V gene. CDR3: CASSEWGQGETQYF. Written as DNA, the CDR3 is TGTGCCAGCAGTGAATGGGGACAGGGGGAGACCCAGTACTTC.

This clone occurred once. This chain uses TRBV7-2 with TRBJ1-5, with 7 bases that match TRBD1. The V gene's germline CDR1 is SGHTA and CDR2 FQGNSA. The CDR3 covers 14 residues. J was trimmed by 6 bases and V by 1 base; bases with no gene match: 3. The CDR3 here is CASSLEGGFQPQHF. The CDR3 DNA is TGTGCCAGCAGCTTAGAAGGGGGCTTTCAGCCCCAGCATTTT.

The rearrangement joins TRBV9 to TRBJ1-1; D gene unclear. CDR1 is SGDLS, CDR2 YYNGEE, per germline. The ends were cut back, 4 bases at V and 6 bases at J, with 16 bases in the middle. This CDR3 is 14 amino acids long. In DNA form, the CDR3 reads TGTGCCAGCAGCACGATAAGCCCCGATTCTGAAGCTTTCTTT. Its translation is CASSTISPDSEAFF. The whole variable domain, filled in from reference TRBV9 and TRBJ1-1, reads DSGVTQTPKHLITATGQRVTLRCSPRSGDLSVYWYQQSLDQGLQFLIQYYNGEERAKGNILERFSAQQFPDLHSELNLSSLELGDSALYFCASSTISPDSEAFFGQGTRLTVV.

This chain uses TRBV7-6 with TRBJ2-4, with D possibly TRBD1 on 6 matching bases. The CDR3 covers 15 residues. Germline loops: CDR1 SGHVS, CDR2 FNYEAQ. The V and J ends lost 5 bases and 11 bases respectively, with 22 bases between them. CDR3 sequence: CASSPRTDGLRVQYF. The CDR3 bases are TGTGCCAGCAGCCCAAGGACAGACGGCCTAAGGGTTCAGTACTTC.

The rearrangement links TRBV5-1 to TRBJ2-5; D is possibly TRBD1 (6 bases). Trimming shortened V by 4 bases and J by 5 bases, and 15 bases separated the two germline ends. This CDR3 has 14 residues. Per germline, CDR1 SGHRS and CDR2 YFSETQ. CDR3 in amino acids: CASSQPRGPETQYF. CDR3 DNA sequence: TGCGCCAGCAGCCAGCCCAGGGGTCCCGAGACCCAGTACTTC.